The source of this T cell receptor (beta chain) is a study of shared clonotypes between healthy human individuals. Study at large: Used for every donor were three CD4 naive, three CD4 memory, two CD8 naive and one CD8 memory plate.

Clones were sequenced by immunoSEQ multiplex PCR, and TCRdb holds only the in-frame ones, with some missing. Seen here are about 1.1 million clones, roughly 80% observed once, and the top ten hold 0.89%. CDR3 size: 14 residues. Looked up from germline, CDR1 is SGHTA and CDR2 is FQGNSA. V was pared by 6 bases and J by 10 bases, with 18 bases between. In the case of this clone: Its antigen remains unknown.

Overall study findings and caveats: Estimated richness was generally greater in naive than memory subsets. Among donors, clonotype sharing was expected to be affected by sequencing depth. Between four donors, naive CD4 clonotypes were shared at a level of about 5%.

This sequence joins TRBV7-2 and TRBJ1-4; a weak D match, TRBD1 (5 bases). Sequencing was carried out using memory CD4+ T cells from PBMCs. Subset of the sample: CD45RA-negative fraction. The sequence came from a man younger than 35 in good health. Some clones in this sample may be carry-over from other donors' samples. This chain's CDR3 is CASRDGTSSGKLFF. The DNA of the CDR3 is TGTGCCAGCAGGGACGGGACCTCCTCTGGAAAACTGTTTTTT.